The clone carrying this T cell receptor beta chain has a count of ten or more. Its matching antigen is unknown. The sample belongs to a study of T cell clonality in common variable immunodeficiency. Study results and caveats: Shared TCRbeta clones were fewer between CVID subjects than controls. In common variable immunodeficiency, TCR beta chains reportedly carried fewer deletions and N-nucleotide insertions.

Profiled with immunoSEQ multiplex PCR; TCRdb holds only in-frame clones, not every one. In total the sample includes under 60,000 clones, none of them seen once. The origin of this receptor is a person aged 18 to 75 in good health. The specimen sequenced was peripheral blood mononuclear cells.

CDR3 DNA (partial): TGTGCCAGCAAAGACAGGGGATTCGAGACC. Translated: CASKDRGFET. The full CDR3 reads CASKDRGFETQYF. The V gene is TRBV28, the J gene TRBJ2-5, with TRBD1 identical over 8 bases. Sequencing ends 3 residues short of the CDR3 end; the germline J gene provides the rest. The CDR3 runs 13 residues. The junction had 6 bases not matched to a gene; V was cut back by 7 bases and J by 5 bases. Per the germline V gene, CDR1 is MDHEN and CDR2 is SYDVKM.